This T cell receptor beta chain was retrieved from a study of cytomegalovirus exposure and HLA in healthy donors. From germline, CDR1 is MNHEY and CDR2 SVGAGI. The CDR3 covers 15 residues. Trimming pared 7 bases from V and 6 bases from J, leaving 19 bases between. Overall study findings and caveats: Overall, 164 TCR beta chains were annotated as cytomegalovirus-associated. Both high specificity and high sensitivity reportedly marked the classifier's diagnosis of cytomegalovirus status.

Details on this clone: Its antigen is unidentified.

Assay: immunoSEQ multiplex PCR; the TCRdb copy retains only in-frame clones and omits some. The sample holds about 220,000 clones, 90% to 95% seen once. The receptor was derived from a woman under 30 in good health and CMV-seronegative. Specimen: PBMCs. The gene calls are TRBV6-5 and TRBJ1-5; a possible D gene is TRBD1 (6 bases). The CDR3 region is CASTATFGGGQPQHF. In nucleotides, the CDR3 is TGTGCCAGCACCGCAACGTTTGGGGGCGGTCAGCCCCAGCATTTT.